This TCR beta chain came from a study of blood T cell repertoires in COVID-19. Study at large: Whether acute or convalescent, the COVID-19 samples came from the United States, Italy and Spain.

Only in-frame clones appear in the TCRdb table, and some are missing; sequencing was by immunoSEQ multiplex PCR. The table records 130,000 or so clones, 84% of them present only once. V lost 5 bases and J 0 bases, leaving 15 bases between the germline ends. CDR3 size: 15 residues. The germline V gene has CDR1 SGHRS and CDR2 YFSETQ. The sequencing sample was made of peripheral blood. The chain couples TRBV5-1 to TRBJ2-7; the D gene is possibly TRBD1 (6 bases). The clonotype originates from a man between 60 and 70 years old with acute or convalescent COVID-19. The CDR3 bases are TGCGCCAGCAGGCTGGAGCTAGGGGGCTCCTACGAGCAGTACTTC. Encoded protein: CASRLELGGSYEQYF.